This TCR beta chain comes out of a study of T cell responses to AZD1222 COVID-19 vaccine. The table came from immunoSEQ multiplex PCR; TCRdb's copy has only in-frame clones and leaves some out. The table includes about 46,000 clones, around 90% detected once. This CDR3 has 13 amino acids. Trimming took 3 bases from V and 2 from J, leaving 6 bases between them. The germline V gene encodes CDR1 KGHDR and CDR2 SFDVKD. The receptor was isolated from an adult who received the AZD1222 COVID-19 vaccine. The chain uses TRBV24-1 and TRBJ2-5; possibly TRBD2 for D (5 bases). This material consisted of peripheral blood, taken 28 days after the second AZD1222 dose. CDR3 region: CATSDLAQETQYF. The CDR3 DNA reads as TGTGCCACCAGTGATCTAGCTCAAGAGACCCAGTACTTC.